These T cell receptor beta chains were read from a single sample in a study of cytomegalovirus exposure and HLA in healthy donors. Sequencing was performed with immunoSEQ multiplex PCR; in TCRdb, only in-frame clones are kept and a portion is missing. Of 130,000 to 150,000 clones detected, 80% to 85% appear once; the ten largest clones hold less than 2.5%. The sequenced sample was PBMCs. These receptor sequences come from a boy aged 2-15 years in good health and CMV-seronegative. Each CDR3 is given with its conserved first and last residue. D genes are given only for firm matches. For some rows the clone size is stated as once, few or many, or as a class when expanded; others skip it.

>-|TRBD2|TRBV2|TRBJ2-4
CASTTAGGNIQYF
TGTGCCAGCACGACGGCGGGGGGGAACATTCAGTACTTC
>-|-|TRBV5-1|TRBJ2-1
CASSLELQAYNEQFF
TGCGCCAGCAGCTTGGAATTGCAGGCCTACAATGAGCAGTTCTTC
>-|TRBD1|TRBV5-6|TRBJ1-6
CASSFGQGNSPLHF
TGTGCCAGCAGCTTTGGACAGGGGAATTCACCCCTCCACTTT
>-|-|TRBV2|TRBJ2-7
CASSEGGLPGLTYEQYF
TGTGCCAGCAGTGAAGGGGGTCTGCCAGGGCTAACCTACGAGCAGTACTTC
>-|-|TRBV7-8|TRBJ2-2
CASSLETGELFF
TGTGCCAGCAGCTTAGAGACAGGGGAGCTGTTTTTT
>-|-|TRBV4-1|TRBJ1-4
CASSQQNLGNEKLFF
TGCGCCAGCAGCCAACAGAATCTAGGTAATGAAAAACTGTTTTTT
>once|TRBD2|TRBV11-3|TRBJ2-1
CASSLAGGNEQFF
TGTGCCAGCAGCTTAGCGGGAGGCAATGAGCAGTTCTTC
>-|-|TRBV27|TRBJ1-1
CASRHRRQNTEAFF
TGTGCCAGCAGACATAGACGACAGAACACTGAAGCTTTCTTT
>-|TRBD1|TRBV25-1|TRBJ2-7
CASSEERAGGVVYEQYF
TGTGCCAGCAGTGAGGAAAGGGCAGGGGGCGTAGTATACGAGCAGTACTTC
>-|TRBD2|TRBV28|TRBJ2-1
CASSSRTSGYNEQFF
TGTGCCAGCAGTTCCCGGACTAGCGGTTACAATGAGCAGTTCTTC
>-|-|TRBV6-1|TRBJ2-7
CASSEVGAAIYEQYF
TGTGCCAGCAGTGAAGTCGGCGCAGCGATCTACGAGCAGTACTTC
>-|-|TRBV28|TRBJ1-1
CASRTSLVTEAFF
TGTGCCAGCAGGACTTCTTTGGTCACTGAAGCTTTCTTT
>few|-|TRBV6-5|TRBJ2-7
CASSYRQGRYEQYF
TGTGCCAGCAGTTACAGGCAGGGGCGGTACGAGCAGTACTTC
>-|TRBD2|TRBV6-6|TRBJ2-2
CASSLSGRATGELFF
TGTGCCAGCAGCCTTAGCGGGAGGGCTACCGGGGAGCTGTTTTTT
>-|-|TRBV12-5|TRBJ1-1
CASGRTGYLDTEAFF
TGTGCTAGTGGCCGTACAGGGTATTTGGACACTGAAGCTTTCTTT
>-|-|TRBV10-3|TRBJ2-2
CAISEQTVENTGELFF
TGTGCCATCAGTGAGCAGACAGTTGAGAACACCGGGGAGCTGTTTTTT
>-|TRBD1|TRBV5-4|TRBJ2-7
CASSLPLGTGTPYEQYF
TGTGCCAGCAGCTTGCCTCTCGGGACAGGCACCCCCTACGAGCAGTACTTC
>-|-|TRBV27|TRBJ1-2
CASSFIGVNYGYTF
TGTGCCAGCAGTTTCATAGGGGTAAACTATGGCTACACCTTC
>-|TRBD2|TRBV12-5|TRBJ2-5
CASGWVGTRSETQYF
TGTGCTAGTGGTTGGGTGGGGACTAGGTCAGAGACCCAGTACTTC
>-|-|TRBV2|TRBJ1-6
CASSAGQRNSPLHF
TGTGCCAGCAGCGCCGGACAGAGAAATTCACCCCTCCACTTT
>-|-|TRBV7-2|TRBJ2-1
CASSPRRGSYNEQFF
TGTGCCAGCAGCCCTAGGAGAGGCTCCTACAATGAGCAGTTCTTC
>-|-|TRBV11-2|TRBJ1-1
CASSLPGRLATEAFF
TGTGCCAGCAGCTTACCTGGCCGTTTGGCCACTGAAGCTTTCTTT
>-|TRBD1|TRBV7-9|TRBJ2-2
CASSLWPLTGALNTGELFF
TGTGCCAGCAGCTTGTGGCCCTTGACAGGGGCCTTAAACACCGGGGAGCTGTTTTTT
>once|-|TRBV15|TRBJ2-3
CATSRDGSTLRADTQYF
TGTGCCACCAGCAGAGATGGGAGTACCCTGAGGGCAGATACGCAGTATTTT
>-|TRBD2|TRBV2|TRBJ2-7
CASSGGGSYEQYF
TGTGCCAGCAGTGGGGGAGGGAGCTACGAGCAGTACTTC
>-|-|TRBV15|TRBJ1-3
CATTQGSGNTIYF
TGTGCCACCACCCAGGGGTCTGGAAACACCATATATTTT
>-|-|TRBV7-3|TRBJ2-1
CASSLGGHPTSSEQFF
TGTGCCAGCAGCTTAGGGGGACACCCTACCTCCAGTGAGCAGTTCTTC
>-|-|TRBV29-1|TRBJ1-3
CSVEDSSGNTIYF
TGCAGCGTTGAGGACAGCTCTGGAAACACCATATATTTT
>once|-|TRBV11-2|TRBJ2-7
CASSLELNGYEQYF
TGTGCCAGCAGCTTAGAACTAAATGGCTACGAGCAGTACTTC
>-|TRBD1|TRBV2|TRBJ1-5
CASRAGGANIQPQHF
TGTGCCAGCAGAGCAGGGGGCGCGAATATTCAGCCCCAGCATTTT
>-|TRBD1|TRBV30|TRBJ2-7
CAWNGPRTGKTYEQYF
TGTGCCTGGAATGGACCCAGGACAGGGAAAACCTACGAGCAGTACTTC
>few|-|TRBV6-5|TRBJ1-5
CASSYSPYNDQPQHF
TGTGCCAGCAGTTACAGCCCATATAACGATCAGCCCCAGCATTTT
>-|TRBD2|TRBV10-3|TRBJ2-2
CAISEMAGVTGELFF
TGTGCCATCAGTGAGATGGCGGGAGTCACCGGGGAGCTGTTTTTT
>-|-|TRBV10-1|TRBJ1-1
CASSSLMDTEAFF
TGCGCCAGCAGTAGCCTGATGGACACTGAAGCTTTCTTT
>-|-|TRBV5-4|TRBJ2-6
CASSLFRMGGSGANVLTF
TGTGCCAGCAGCTTGTTTCGGATGGGAGGTTCTGGGGCCAACGTCCTGACTTTC
>-|-|TRBV2|TRBJ2-2
CASSLSRGPGELFF
TGTGCCAGCAGTCTGAGTAGGGGCCCCGGGGAGCTGTTTTTT
>-|-|TRBV6-4|TRBJ2-3
CASSDGGSSTDTQYF
TGTGCCAGCAGTGACGGCGGTTCTAGCACAGATACGCAGTATTTT
>once|-|TRBV2|TRBJ2-7
CASKGQLWGINYEQYF
TGTGCCAGCAAAGGACAGTTGTGGGGGATTAATTACGAGCAGTACTTC
>-|-|TRBV29-1|TRBJ2-7
CSVGGGTGSSYEQYF
TGCAGCGTGGGAGGCGGGACTGGGAGCTCCTACGAGCAGTACTTC
>-|-|TRBV9|TRBJ2-1
CASSVGGLFYNEQFF
TGTGCCAGCAGCGTAGGGGGACTGTTCTACAATGAGCAGTTCTTC
>-|-|TRBV10-3|TRBJ1-6
CAISESTGGTYNSPLHF
TGTGCCATCAGTGAGTCAACAGGTGGAACGTATAATTCACCCCTCCACTTT